Below are 18 T cell receptor beta chains sequenced from a single sample in a study of blood T cell repertoires in COVID-19. Here immunoSEQ multiplex PCR was the method, and the copy in TCRdb shows in-frame clones only, minus some. This table has just over 300,000 clones, 70% to 90% appearing once. Material: PBMCs or T cells enriched from blood (not recorded which). These receptors were taken from a man aged 25 to 45 who had recovered from COVID-19.

The rearrangement joins TRBV5-1 to TRBJ2-5; weak D call: TRBD1 (5 bases). Germline V lookup: CDR1 SGHRS, CDR2 YFSETQ. CDR3 length: 13 residues. V lost 4 bases and J lost 4, with 11 bases in between. The CDR3 spells CASSKGPGETQYF. CDR3 DNA sequence: TGCGCCAGCAGCAAGGGGCCGGGAGAGACCCAGTACTTC.

This clone was observed a handful of times. V usage is TRBV6-7 and J usage is TRBJ1-2; 9 bases line up with TRBD1. TRBV6-7 is noted as an ORF with a role that remains uncertain. The CDR3 extends over 15 amino acids. The V segment lost 0 bases and the J segment 6 bases; nucleotides outside the gene matches: 5. The CDR3 here is CASSYSFGTGNGYTF. The CDR3 DNA follows: TGTGCCAGCAGTTACTCCTTCGGGACAGGGAATGGCTACACCTTC.

This clone has at least ten counts. This CDR3 is CASSSAGQGWYGYTF. CDR3 in DNA: TGTGCCAGCAGCTCTGCGGGACAGGGTTGGTATGGCTACACCTTC. The chain carries TRBV7-8 and TRBJ1-2, with 9 bases aligning to TRBD1. There are 15 residues in the CDR3. V was pared by 4 bases and J by 5 bases, with 8 bases of the junction left unmatched. The germline CDR1 and CDR2 sequences are SGHVS and FQNEAQ.

The rearrangement joins TRBV6-6 to TRBJ1-5; no clear D gene. Germline-derived CDR1 and CDR2 are MNHNY and SVGAGI (reference sequence). Between the trimmed V and J ends, which lost 4 bases and 4 bases, there was a span of 2 bases. This CDR3 has 11 amino acids. The CDR3 spells CASSSNQPQHF. DNA of the CDR3: TGTGCCAGCAGTTCTAATCAGCCCCAGCATTTT.

The chain uses TRBV18 and TRBJ1-2; D is unclear. Germline CDR1 and CDR2: KGHSH and LQKENI. The CDR3 contains 14 residues. V was clipped by 4 bases and J by 8 bases, with 17 bases between them. In DNA form, the CDR3 reads TGTGCCAGCTCACTGGCAGACCCTATGGGCGGCTACACCTTC. Amino acid sequence: CASSLADPMGGYTF.

This sequence joins TRBV2 and TRBJ2-2, with a possible D match to TRBD1 (6 bases). Trimming stripped 6 bases from V and 6 bases from J, with 11 bases between. This CDR3 comprises 13 residues. CDR1 is SNHLY, CDR2 FYNNEI, per germline. As DNA, the CDR3 is TGTGCCAGCAGCGCTACAGGGCCCGGGGAGCTGTTTTTT. Its protein product is CASSATGPGELFF.

The chain is built from TRBV7-8 and TRBJ1-5; D not resolved. This CDR3 comprises 16 residues. CDR1 is SGHVS, CDR2 FQNEAQ, per germline. Trimming removed 0 bases from V and 0 bases from J, with 9 bases in between. The CDR3 here is CASSLAPGASNQPQHF. The CDR3 coding sequence is TGTGCCAGCAGCTTAGCTCCCGGTGCTAGCAATCAGCCCCAGCATTTT.

Concerning this clone: The identical CDR3 is also encoded by other nucleotide sequences in the sample. The rearrangement uses TRBV4-2 and TRBJ1-3, with D possibly matching TRBD1 (6 bases). The V and J ends lost 0 bases and 3 bases respectively, with 12 bases between them. This CDR3 region has 16 residues. Germline CDR1 LGHNA, CDR2 YNFKEQ. The CDR3 protein is CASSQESGGSGNTIYF. In DNA, the CDR3 is TGTGCCAGCAGCCAAGAATCTGGGGGCAGTGGAAACACCATATATTTT.

The table lists this clone with a few counts. J is TRBJ2-1 and V is TRBV6-4, with 7 bases fitting TRBD2. Germline CDR1 reads MRHNA; CDR2 reads SNTAGT. This CDR3 comprises 15 residues. Trimming cost V 0 bases and J 7 bases; bases outside gene matches: 6. The CDR3 spells CASSDSASGGNEQFF. The DNA of the CDR3 is TGTGCCAGCAGTGACTCGGCTAGCGGTGGGAATGAGCAGTTCTTC.

The gene calls are TRBV12-5 and TRBJ1-1; 7 positions match TRBD1. V shed 6 bases, J shed 9 bases, and the junction held 7 bases outside the gene matches. Looked up from germline, CDR1 is LGHNT and CDR2 is FRNRAP. The length of the CDR3 is 12 residues. This CDR3 reads CASGTGTVKAFF. The CDR3 DNA sequence: TGTGCTAGTGGGACAGGGACAGTCAAAGCTTTCTTT.

This sequence joins TRBV7-8 and TRBJ2-7, with 9 bases matching TRBD1. Germline V CDR1 and CDR2: SGHVS, FQNEAQ. The length of the CDR3 is 16 residues. V was pared by 4 bases and J by 3 bases, with 10 bases of the junction left unmatched. The CDR3 DNA is TGTGCCAGCAGCTCGCGGGACAGGGCCATCTACTACGAGCAGTACTTC. It is translated as CASSSRDRAIYYEQYF.

V gene TRBV19 combines with J gene TRBJ2-7; 10 bases are shared with TRBD1. This CDR3 contains 16 residues. From germline, CDR1 is LNHDA and CDR2 SQIVND (reference sequence). J gave up 0 bases and V 7 bases, and 9 bases lay outside the gene matches. The CDR3 DNA is TGTGCCAGTATGGATATCCGGACAGGGGGCTCCTACGAGCAGTACTTC. Translation: CASMDIRTGGSYEQYF.

CDR3: CASSLTGPPSKAFF. For the CDR3, the DNA is TGTGCCAGCAGCTTGACAGGGCCCCCGTCCAAAGCTTTCTTT. The chain employs TRBV11-2 and TRBJ1-1, with 7 bases matching TRBD1. The CDR3 length is 14 residues. Germline CDR1 is SGHAT and CDR2 is FQNNGV. The V gene end was trimmed by 3 bases and the J gene end by 9 bases; junction bases not matched to a gene: 10.

The chain joins TRBV9 to TRBJ2-3; 7 nucleotides align to TRBD2. After removal of 4 bases from V and 0 bases from J, the junction contained 11 bases not matched to a gene. Germline lookup yields CDR1 SGDLS and CDR2 YYNGEE. The CDR3 loop spans 17 amino acids. In nucleotides, the CDR3 is TGTGCCAGCAGCCCTAGTCTCGGAGCGGGGAGCACAGATACGCAGTATTTT. Its protein is CASSPSLGAGSTDTQYF.

This chain connects TRBV6-5 to TRBJ2-7; TRBD1 agrees at 8 bases. Germline V gene sequence: CDR1 MNHEY, CDR2 SVGAGI. The CDR3 has 14 residues. The V segment lost 10 bases and the J segment 5 bases; nucleotides outside the gene matches: 13. CDR3 amino acids: CATSRFNRGDEQYF. The CDR3 region has the DNA TGTGCCACCTCCAGGTTTAACAGGGGGGACGAGCAGTACTTC.

The chain is built from TRBV30 and TRBJ1-2, with D maybe TRBD1 (6 bases). CDR3 length: 11 residues. Germline V gene lookup returns CDR1 GTSNPN and CDR2 SVGIG (reference sequence). V gave up 6 bases and J gave up 5 bases, with 10 bases separating them. The CDR3 sequence is CACSQGYGYTF. In DNA form, the CDR3 reads TGTGCCTGCTCACAGGGATATGGCTACACCTTC.

The chain carries TRBV24-1 and TRBJ2-2; D gene uncertain. This CDR3 region has 13 residues. V lost 4 bases and J 3 bases, leaving 5 bases between the germline ends. Germline CDR1 and CDR2: KGHDR and SFDVKD. The CDR3 loop reads CATSDRYTGELFF. CDR3 sequence (DNA): TGTGCCACCAGTGACAGATACACCGGGGAGCTGTTTTTT.

V gene TRBV24-1 combines with J gene TRBJ2-2; TRBD1 agrees at 9 bases. The ends lost 1 base at V and 5 bases at J; junction bases unmatched: 7. This CDR3 has 17 residues. Germline V gives CDR1 KGHDR, CDR2 SFDVKD. This chain's CDR3 is CATSDLPGQGITGELFF. The CDR3 nucleotides read TGTGCCACCAGTGATTTACCGGGACAGGGTATAACCGGGGAGCTGTTTTTT.